Sequencing of this T cell receptor beta chain was carried out in a study of CD8+CD57+ T cells in acquired aplastic anemia. Study-wide context: DNA per sorted CD4+ or CD8+ sample ranged about 0.17 to 27.4 ug, averaging around 3 ug.

This clonotype was found many times. This CDR3 spans 16 amino acids. Trimming cost V 0 bases and J 2 bases, with 12 bases left between them. Germline V CDR1 and CDR2: SGHNT, YYREEE (reference sequence). Genomic DNA acted as the template from which TCR beta VDJ combination and CDR3 sequence profiling were carried out. Each CDR3 protein gets one entry after TCRdb re-called the reads with MiXCR. The table lists under 200,000 distinct CDR3 sequences, more than 45% of them singletons. Previously, flow cytometry had revealed CD8+CD57+ cell expansion in the patients chosen for sequencing. Severe acquired aplastic anemia was diagnosed in all patients. The blood sampling took place in patients who had so far received no therapy.

The clonotype originates from a human donor with aplastic anemia. The chain joins TRBV5-4 to TRBJ2-1; possible D gene TRBD2, 5 bases. The sequenced material came from sorted CD4+, CD8+, or CD8+CD57+ T cells (not recorded which) from PBMCs. The CDR3 nucleotides are TGTGCCAGCAGCTTGGCCCAGAGCGGCCCCTACAATGAGCAGTTCTTC. Translating it yields CASSLAQSGPYNEQFF.